This TCR beta chain was observed in a study of siplizumab effects on memory and regulatory T cells. General study points: Naive T cells seemed more diverse than memory cells and seemed major alloresponse contributors. Sequences below about 10^-5 frequency were poorly captured, limiting mapping of alloreactive clones.

V was pared by 1 base and J by 2 bases, with 5 bases of the junction left unmatched. Per germline, CDR1 MGHRA and CDR2 YSYEKL. The CDR3 is made up of 15 amino acids. Sequence data were generated for unstimulated naive, memory, effector memory and TEMRA subsets in three donor pairs. The method was immunoSEQ multiplex PCR; TCRdb's version includes in-frame clones alone and lacks a portion of them. The sample holds approximately 28,000 clones; 84% are singletons and the top ten take around a quarter. Notes on this clone: Its specificity is not known.

This sequence originates from a human donor in good health. Source material: memory CD4+ T cells sorted from blood. The chain uses TRBV4-1 and TRBJ2-7; 7 bases line up with TRBD2. The CDR3 loop reads CASSQGGGSTYEQYF. DNA for the CDR3: TGCGCCAGCAGCCAAGGTGGCGGGAGCACCTACGAGCAGTACTTC.